The present T cell receptor (beta chain) was sequenced within a study of cytomegalovirus exposure and HLA in healthy donors. Study outcomes and limitations: A later analysis linked around 15,000 TCR beta sequences to HLA alleles at 0.05 false discovery rate. In a later analysis, V- and J-gene trimming of beta chains associated with a DCLRE1C missense variant, replicated independently.

Trimming left V 6 bases short and J 7 bases short, with 10 bases between. Per the germline V gene, CDR1 is SGHAT and CDR2 is FQNNGV. The CDR3 is 12 residues long. Primers for the PCR totalled 60 Vbeta and 13 Jbeta. Sequencing was performed with immunoSEQ multiplex PCR; in TCRdb, only in-frame clones are kept and a portion is missing. The sample yields some 120,000 clones, approximately 80% seen once. Turning to this clone: What it recognizes is unknown.

Unrecorded immune exposure was likely among donors, who were nominally healthy when sampled. The TCR sequence derives from a man aged 45-65 years in good health and CMV-seronegative. The sample taken for sequencing was PBMCs. This chain connects TRBV11-2 to TRBJ2-1; no reliable D call. The CDR3 DNA follows: TGTGCCAGCAGACACCGTTGGAATGAGCAGTTCTTC. This sequence encodes CASRHRWNEQFF.